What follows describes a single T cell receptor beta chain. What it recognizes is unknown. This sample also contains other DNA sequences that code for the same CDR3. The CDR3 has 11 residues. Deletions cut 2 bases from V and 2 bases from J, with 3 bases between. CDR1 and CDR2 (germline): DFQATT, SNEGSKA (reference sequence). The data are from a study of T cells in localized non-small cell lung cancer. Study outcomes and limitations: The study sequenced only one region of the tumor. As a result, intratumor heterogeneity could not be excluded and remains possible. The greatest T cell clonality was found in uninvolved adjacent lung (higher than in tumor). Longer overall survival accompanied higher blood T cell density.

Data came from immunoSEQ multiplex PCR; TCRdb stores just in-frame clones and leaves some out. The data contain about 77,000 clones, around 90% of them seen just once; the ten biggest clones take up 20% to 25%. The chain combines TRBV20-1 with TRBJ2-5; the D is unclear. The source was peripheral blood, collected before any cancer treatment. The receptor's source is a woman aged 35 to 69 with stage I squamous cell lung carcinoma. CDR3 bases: TGCAGTGCTAGACCTCAAGAGACCCAGTACTTC. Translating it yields CSARPQETQYF.